Listed here is a single T cell receptor (beta chain). The data stem from a study of T cell changes during pregnancy in multiple sclerosis. The repertoire was sequenced with immunoSEQ multiplex PCR; TCRdb's copy has only in-frame clones and lacks some. The sample has about 89,000 clones; approximately 94% are singletons. The germline V gene encodes CDR1 SEHNR and CDR2 FQNEAQ (reference sequence). This CDR3 is 16 amino acids long. The V and J ends lost 4 bases and 4 bases respectively, with 19 bases between them. The clonotype comes from a female donor with multiple sclerosis, enrolled in a pregnancy study. V gene TRBV7-9 combines with J gene TRBJ2-5, with a possible D match to TRBD2 (6 bases). This specimen consisted of peripheral blood, obtained in the third trimester of pregnancy. The CDR3 DNA follows: TGTGCCAGCAGCTCGGAGGGCGGGTTTGGGGCAGAGACCCAGTACTTC. Protein product: CASSSEGGFGAETQYF.